Listed here is a single TCR beta chain. What this receptor recognizes is not known. Base qualities are not provided; no much larger clone lies one nucleotide away. The data stem from a study of cytomegalovirus exposure and HLA in healthy donors (TCRdb year 2017). General notes on the study: An earlier analysis of some 550 of the donors reported roughly 300 Gb of sequence data and 100 million to 140 million unique TCR beta sequences from approximately 180 million T cells. Approximately 300 gigabases of sequencing data and 75 million to 85 million unique TCR sequences made up an early release that covered roughly 670 HLA-typed donors. Of the roughly 400 genotyped donors, roughly 80% fell in the genetic ancestry cluster associated with self-reported Caucasian donors. The study aimed to test whether cataloging public T cell receptors could reveal signatures of past pathogen exposure. The study used immunosequencing to profile the T cell repertoires of several hundred subjects and linked those repertoires to cytomegalovirus serostatus. Besides the first cohort of roughly 660 subjects, a separate validation cohort made up of 120 or so different subjects was used. High-throughput TCR immunosequencing, statistical association of individual TCRs with disease status, and machine learning were combined to predict cytomegalovirus infection status. To study patterns of TCR occurrence, a later analysis re-analyzed previously published TCR beta repertoires from several hundred donors and added high-resolution HLA genotyping. Rather than drawing on any new phenotypic data, the later analysis identified candidate immune exposures from TCR beta sequences and the way those sequences occurred across donors. To decide whether each TCR beta V gene segment behaved as functional or pseudogenic, an earlier analysis of some 580 of the donors relied on high-throughput TCR beta sequencing. Donor age, sex, ethnicity and CMV serostatus were collected together with the repertoire data. In a later genetic analysis, genome-wide SNP genotypes for about 55% of the roughly 700 donors were used, and that subset was treated as a discovery cohort. All discovery cohort repertoires had been generated on a single sequencing platform. Class I and class II HLA loci were covered by the typing at four-digit resolution. Typing coverage varied by locus: about 620-640 donors for A, B, C, DRB1 and DQB1; more than 500 for DQA1; about 600 for DPA1; 450 to 480 for DPB1. Roughly 5 DR-DQ haplotypes were handled as single units for association and clustering, since linkage in the cohort was strong. On average, about 200,000 unique TCR beta nucleotide sequences were sequenced per donor among 398 genotyped donors of the cohort, with roughly a sixth of those sequences being non-productive.

Results and caveats for the whole study, not just this receptor: A further reported finding was that TCR beta sequences accurately predicted the HLA-A and HLA-B alleles for most subjects in the first cohort. Because the 87-base-pair reads could not distinguish some IMGT-functional V segments, including TRBV6-2 and TRBV6-3, those segments were excluded. The study gave a list of about 170 TCR beta chains associated with cytomegalovirus. Several of the top co-occurrence clusters appeared to be linked to parvovirus B19, influenza, CMV and Epstein-Barr virus, according to a later analysis. A few of the identified cytomegalovirus-associated TCR beta chains were confirmed in vitro to be specific for cytomegalovirus antigens. While some public TCRs were present in many individuals, most TCR sequences turned up only very rarely across donors. Specific HLA alleles were associated with over 15,000 TCR beta sequences at a false discovery rate of 0.05 in a later analysis. In a later analysis, most CMV-associated TCR beta chains were found to appear HLA-restricted, with HLA associations seemingly driven largely by CMV exposure. Correlated functional status among segregating V segments might be attributable to linkage disequilibrium, but an unknown experimental factor could not be ruled out. Cytomegalovirus status was reported to be diagnosed by the classifier with high specificity and sensitivity in both the original and validation cohorts. The earlier analysis of nearly 600 of the donors excluded some 15 rarely observed V segments, including chromosome 9 orphons, because counts were too low. Only TCR beta chains were sequenced in this cohort, and the absence of alpha or paired-chain data limited detectable features. In a later genetic analysis, fewer N-insertions in productive TCRs were reported among donors in an Asian-associated ancestry cluster than the roughly 670-donor mean. When HLA alleles, especially DR and DQ, strongly co-occurred, attributing TCR associations to individual alleles was difficult. Compared with equally common non-associated chains, HLA-associated TCR beta chains in a later analysis were more clonally expanded and had lower generation probabilities. A later genetic analysis associated a missense DCLRE1C variant with V-gene and J-gene trimming of TCR beta chains, and an independent cohort replicated the association. Broadly in line with IMGT annotations, most TCR beta V segments showed up in productive rearrangements about 87% or about 30% of the time in an earlier analysis of some 590 of the donors. CMV serostatus was the only immune exposure information available for the cohort. According to a later analysis, TCR association rates differed among HLA loci, with DRB1 alleles showing the most associated TCRs and HLA-C alleles showing the fewest. According to the authors, the approach could potentially be generalized to other disease states and immunological phenotypes. HLA typing was unavailable for some donors at each locus, so association tests used only the typed subset. A group of highly shared sequence variants was considered likely to be a technical artifact of the sequencing pipeline. Presence/absence analyses assumed roughly uniform sequencing depth across donors, an assumption that may not hold.

The cohort consisted of some 730 healthy bone marrow donors. At the time of sampling, every cohort member was nominally healthy, though immune exposures that went unrecorded were likely present. The donor was CMV seropositive and was included in the group of 300 or so seropositive cohort members. Each donor provided a peripheral blood sample, and peripheral blood mononuclear cells were used for TCR beta sequencing. Genomic DNA was extracted from the blood cell samples with the Qiagen DNeasy Blood Extraction Kit. Libraries were prepared through the immunoSEQ multiplex PCR assay. The multiplex PCR relied on a mix of 60 forward primers for TCR Vbeta segments and 13 reverse primers for TCR Jbeta segments. The CDR3 region of rearranged TCR beta genes was amplified from genomic DNA with a multiplex PCR assay. The amplified TCR beta libraries were sequenced on the Illumina HiSeq System as 87-base-pair reads. The paper's data handling went like this. Across the roughly 670 repertoires, a later analysis counted around 80 million unique TCR beta chains, roughly 11 million of which were shared by at least two donors. A nearest-neighbor algorithm error-corrected the raw reads and collapsed the reads into unique sequences, merging closely related sequences to remove PCR and sequencing errors. CDR3 sequences were aligned to IMGT reference sequences to assign V, D and J gene segments. For a sequence to be retained, a match of at least six nucleotides to both a V gene segment and a J gene segment was required. Rearrangements were classified as productive when the CDR3 lacked stop codons and remained in frame with V and J, and all other rearrangements were classified as non-productive. Following IMGT convention, CDR3 was defined as the stretch from the second conserved V-encoded cysteine up to the conserved J-encoded phenylalanine. In an earlier analysis of around 600 of the donors, sequences lacking an unambiguous match to a single V gene segment were excluded. In an earlier analysis of approximately 500 of the donors, a V segment was called functional when productive rearrangements were above 56.7%, and segregating when the standard deviation between donors exceeded 5%. A statistical classification framework was developed to diagnose cytomegalovirus status using the catalog of TCR beta chain sequences. V and J gene assignment, in a later analysis, came from comparing TCR nucleotide sequences with IMGT/GENE-DB human TR gene sequences. The TCRdist pipeline was used in a later analysis to assign CDR3 sequences and most-parsimonious VDJ recombination scenarios. In a later analysis, each TCR beta chain was defined by its CDR3 amino acid sequence together with its V-gene family, and reads without a unique V-gene family were excluded. In a later analysis, 450 to 600 highly shared, low-generation-probability nucleotide sequences were removed to address suspected cross-contamination and a sequencing artifact. For each public chain, a later analysis derived a clonal expansion index from normalized ranks of inferred template counts within each repertoire. In a later analysis, generation probabilities were computed using a VDJ recombination model fitted to out-of-frame rearrangements, and the results were checked against IGoR. In a later analysis, TCR-TCR, TCR-HLA and TCR-CMV co-occurrence was scored with hypergeometric tests, and a repertoire-size bias correction was applied to TCR pairs. A later analysis estimated false discovery rates by permuting HLA or CMV assignments 20 times. In a later analysis, co-occurring TCRs were grouped with DBSCAN, and TCRdist sequence similarity was added when clustering was performed within HLA-allele-positive subsets. Repertoires with fewer than 30,000 or more than 120,000 public chains, plus five repertoires with anomalous nucleotide sharing, were excluded from co-occurrence clustering. The table was pulled from immuneACCESS by TCRdb, which kept in-frame rearrangements only. Such tables lose some clones; where checked, under half of the loss comes from unresolved V genes, and the rest has no known cause. D and trimming come from the DNA, and the V and J calls and clone size come from that table. The sample data list 150,000 to 200,000 clones, and around 80% of these were observed just once. The ten most abundant clones make up 1% to 1.5% of the sample.

Relative to germline, V is missing 5 bases and J is missing 10 bases, with 7 bases of the junction outside any gene match. For CDR1 and CDR2, the germline V gene lists SGHVS and FQNEAQ. The CDR3 covers 13 residues, taking in both the cysteine and the phenylalanine. Of all the DNA, just the CDR3 is kept, 39 bases in frame from base 1. Recombination linked TRBV7-8 to TRBJ1-4; TRBD1 matches 7 bases in the middle. The TCR comes from a girl under 10 years old in good health and CMV-seropositive. Material for sequencing was PBMCs. The CDR3 has the sequence CASSPSTGAKLFF. DNA sequence: TGTGCCAGCAGCCCGAGTACAGGGGCAAAACTGTTTTTT.